A few counts support the clone carrying this TCR beta chain. What it binds is unknown. One entry per CDR3 protein, called by TCRdb with MiXCR from the 5' RACE reads. The sample consists of roughly 400,000 distinct CDR3 sequences, approximately 24% of them appearing once. Germline loops: CDR1 SGHRS, CDR2 YFSETQ. With 0 bases removed from V and 3 bases from J, the gap between germline ends came to 10 bases. CDR3 length: 15 amino acids. This entry comes from a study of T-cell memory formation after mild COVID-19. The overall study: Largely donor-specific sequence clusters came from a couple of donors. Study-level findings and limits: CD4+ contracting clones were mainly CM and EM; CD8+ ones, EMRA. Second-wave clones that peaked on day 37 lacked confirmed SARS-CoV-2 specificity.

The sequenced material came from PBMCs or a T cell subset sorted from them (not recorded which). The rearrangement joins TRBV5-1 to TRBJ1-5, with D possibly matching TRBD1 (6 bases). The origin of this receptor is an adult woman who had mild COVID-19 (a few samples of this study predate the infection). Cell type and time point are not known. CDR3 DNA: TGCGCCAGCAGCTTGGATGGACAGAACAATCAGCCCCAGCATTTT. Its protein is CASSLDGQNNQPQHF.